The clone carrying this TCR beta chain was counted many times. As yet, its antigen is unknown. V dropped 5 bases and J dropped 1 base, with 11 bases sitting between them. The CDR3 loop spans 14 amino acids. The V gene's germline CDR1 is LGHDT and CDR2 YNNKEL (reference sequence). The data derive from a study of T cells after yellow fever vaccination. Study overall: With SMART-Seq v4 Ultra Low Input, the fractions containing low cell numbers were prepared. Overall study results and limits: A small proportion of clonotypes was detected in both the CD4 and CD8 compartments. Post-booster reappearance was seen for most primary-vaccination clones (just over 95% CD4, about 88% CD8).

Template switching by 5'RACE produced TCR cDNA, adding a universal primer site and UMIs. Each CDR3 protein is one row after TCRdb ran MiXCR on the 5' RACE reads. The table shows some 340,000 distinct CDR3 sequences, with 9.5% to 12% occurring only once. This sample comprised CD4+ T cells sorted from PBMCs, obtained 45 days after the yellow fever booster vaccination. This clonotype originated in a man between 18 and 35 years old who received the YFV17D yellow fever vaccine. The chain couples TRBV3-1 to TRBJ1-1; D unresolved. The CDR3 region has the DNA TGTGCCAGCAGCTCTCGCTTAGGGAACACTGAAGCTTTCTTT. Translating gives CASSSRLGNTEAFF.